This T cell receptor (beta chain) was captured in a study of cytomegalovirus exposure and HLA in healthy donors. With respect to this clone: The target antigen is unknown.

This CDR3 comprises 18 residues. The germline V and J ends were trimmed by 3 bases and 0 bases, with 20 bases remaining between them. Germline V lookup: CDR1 MNHEY, CDR2 SMNVEV (reference sequence). Primers included in the PCR were 60 Vbeta and 13 Jbeta primers. The data were produced by immunoSEQ multiplex PCR, yet TCRdb's version contains in-frame clones alone and is incomplete. There are approximately 140,000 clones in the sample; around 77% occur only once, and nearly 5% lies in the top ten. Findings and caveats of the study: It was reportedly the case that the classifier diagnosed cytomegalovirus status with high specificity and sensitivity. Analyzed later, most CMV-associated TCR beta chains appeared HLA-restricted. DRB1 had the most TCR associations and HLA-C the fewest, a later analysis found, with rates varying by HLA locus.

The rearrangement links TRBV27 to TRBJ1-1; D perhaps matches TRBD1 (6 bases). Sequencing was carried out using PBMCs. This clonotype was sampled from a woman aged 50 to 60 in good health and CMV-seronegative. CDR3: CASSLTTFAGVMNTEAFF. The CDR3 region has the DNA TGTGCCAGCAGTTTGACGACCTTTGCAGGGGTTATGAACACTGAAGCTTTCTTT.